The clone carrying this TCR beta chain was detected a few times. This record belongs to a study of cytomegalovirus exposure and HLA in healthy donors. Both 60 Vbeta primers and 13 Jbeta primers went into the PCR. Here immunoSEQ multiplex PCR was the method, and the copy in TCRdb shows in-frame clones only, minus some. The top ten hold less than 5% of the sample, which has 95,000 to 100,000 clones, about 85% seen once. The germline V and J ends were trimmed by 2 bases and 4 bases, with 8 bases remaining between them. This CDR3 comprises 13 residues. Germline V gene sequence: CDR1 SGHTA, CDR2 FQGNSA. The TCR sequence derives from a man aged 30-40 years in good health and CMV-seronegative. The sample was PBMCs. The V call is TRBV7-2, the J call TRBJ1-1; possible D gene TRBD1, 6 bases. The CDR3 region has the DNA TGTGCCAGCAGCTTAACAGGGTTCACTGAAGCTTTCTTT. As protein: CASSLTGFTEAFF.